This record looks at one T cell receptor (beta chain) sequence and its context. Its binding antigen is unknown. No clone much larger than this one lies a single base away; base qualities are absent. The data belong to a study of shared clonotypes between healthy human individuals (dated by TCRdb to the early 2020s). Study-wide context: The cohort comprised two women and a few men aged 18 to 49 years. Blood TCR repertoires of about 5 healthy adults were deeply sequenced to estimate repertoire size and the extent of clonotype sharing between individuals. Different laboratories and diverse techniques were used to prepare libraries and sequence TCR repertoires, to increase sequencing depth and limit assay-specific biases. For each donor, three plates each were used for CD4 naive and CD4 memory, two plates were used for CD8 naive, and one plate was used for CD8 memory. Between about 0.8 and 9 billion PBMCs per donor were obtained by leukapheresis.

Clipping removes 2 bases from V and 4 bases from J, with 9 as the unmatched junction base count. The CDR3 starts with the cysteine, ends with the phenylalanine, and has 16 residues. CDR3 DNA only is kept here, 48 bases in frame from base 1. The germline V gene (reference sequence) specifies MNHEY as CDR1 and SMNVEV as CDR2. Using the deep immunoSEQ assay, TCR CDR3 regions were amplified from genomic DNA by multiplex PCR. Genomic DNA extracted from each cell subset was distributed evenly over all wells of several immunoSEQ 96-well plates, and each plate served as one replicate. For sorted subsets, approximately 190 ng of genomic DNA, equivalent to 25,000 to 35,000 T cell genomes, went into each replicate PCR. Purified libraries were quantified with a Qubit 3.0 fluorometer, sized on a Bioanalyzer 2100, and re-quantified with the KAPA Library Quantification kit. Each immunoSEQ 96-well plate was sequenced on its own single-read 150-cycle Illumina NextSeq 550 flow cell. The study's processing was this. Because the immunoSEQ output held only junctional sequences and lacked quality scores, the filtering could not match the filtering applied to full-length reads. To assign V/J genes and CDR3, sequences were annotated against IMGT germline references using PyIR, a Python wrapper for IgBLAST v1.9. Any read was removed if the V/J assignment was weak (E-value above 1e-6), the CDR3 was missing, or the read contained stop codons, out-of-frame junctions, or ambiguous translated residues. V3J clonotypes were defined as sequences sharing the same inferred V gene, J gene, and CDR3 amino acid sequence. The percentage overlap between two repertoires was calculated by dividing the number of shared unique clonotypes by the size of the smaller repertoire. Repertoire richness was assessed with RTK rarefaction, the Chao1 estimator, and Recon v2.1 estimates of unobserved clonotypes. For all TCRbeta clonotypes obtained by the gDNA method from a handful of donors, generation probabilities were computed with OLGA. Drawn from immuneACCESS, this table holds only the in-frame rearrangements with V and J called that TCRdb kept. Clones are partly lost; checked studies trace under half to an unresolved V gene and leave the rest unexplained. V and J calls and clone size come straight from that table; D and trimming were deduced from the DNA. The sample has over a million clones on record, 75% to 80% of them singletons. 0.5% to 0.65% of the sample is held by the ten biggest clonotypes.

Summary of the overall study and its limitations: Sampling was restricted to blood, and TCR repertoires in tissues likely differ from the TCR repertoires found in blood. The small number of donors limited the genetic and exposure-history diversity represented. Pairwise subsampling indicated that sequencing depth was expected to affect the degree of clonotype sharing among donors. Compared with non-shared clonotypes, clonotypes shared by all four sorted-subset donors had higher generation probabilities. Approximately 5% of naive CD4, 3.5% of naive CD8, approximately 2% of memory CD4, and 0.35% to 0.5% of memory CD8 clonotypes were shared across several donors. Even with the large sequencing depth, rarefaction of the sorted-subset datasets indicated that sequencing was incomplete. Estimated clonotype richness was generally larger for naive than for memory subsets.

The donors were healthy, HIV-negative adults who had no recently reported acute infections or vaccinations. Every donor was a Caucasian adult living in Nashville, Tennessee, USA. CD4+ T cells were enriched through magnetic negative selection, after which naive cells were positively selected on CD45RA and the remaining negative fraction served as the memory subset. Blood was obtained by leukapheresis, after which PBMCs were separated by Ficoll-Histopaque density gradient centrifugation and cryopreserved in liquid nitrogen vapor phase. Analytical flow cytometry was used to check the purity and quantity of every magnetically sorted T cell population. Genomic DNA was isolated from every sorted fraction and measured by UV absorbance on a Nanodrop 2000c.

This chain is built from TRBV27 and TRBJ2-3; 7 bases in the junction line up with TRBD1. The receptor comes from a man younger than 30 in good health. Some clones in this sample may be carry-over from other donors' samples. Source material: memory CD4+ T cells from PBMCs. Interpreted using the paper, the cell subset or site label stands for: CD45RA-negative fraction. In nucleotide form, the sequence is TGTGCCAGCAGTTTAATAGGACAGGTGGTCCCAGATACGCAGTATTTT. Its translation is CASSLIGQVVPDTQYF.